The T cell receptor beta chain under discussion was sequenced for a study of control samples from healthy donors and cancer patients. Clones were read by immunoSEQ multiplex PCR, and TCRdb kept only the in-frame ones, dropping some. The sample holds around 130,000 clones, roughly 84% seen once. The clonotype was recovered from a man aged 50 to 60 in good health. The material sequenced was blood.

The CDR3 protein is CASSRMADAISYEQYF. For the CDR3, the DNA is TGTGCCAGCAGCCGGATGGCGGACGCCATATCCTACGAGCAGTACTTC. The rearrangement links TRBV5-4 to TRBJ2-7, with D unresolved. The V gene's germline CDR1 is SGHNT and CDR2 YYREEE (reference sequence). Trimming cost V 4 bases and J 1 base, with 18 bases left between them. The CDR3 contains 16 residues.